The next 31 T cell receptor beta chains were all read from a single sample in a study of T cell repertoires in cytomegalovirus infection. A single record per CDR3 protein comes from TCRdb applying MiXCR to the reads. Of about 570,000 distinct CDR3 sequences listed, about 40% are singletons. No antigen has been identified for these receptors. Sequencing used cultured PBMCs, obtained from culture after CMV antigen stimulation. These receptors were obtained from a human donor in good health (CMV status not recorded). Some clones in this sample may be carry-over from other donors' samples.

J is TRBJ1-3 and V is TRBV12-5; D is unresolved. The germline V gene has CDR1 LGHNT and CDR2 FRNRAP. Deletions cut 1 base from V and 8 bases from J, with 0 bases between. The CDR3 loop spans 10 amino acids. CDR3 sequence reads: CASGLDTIYF. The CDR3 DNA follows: TGTGCTAGTGGTTTGGACACCATATATTTT.

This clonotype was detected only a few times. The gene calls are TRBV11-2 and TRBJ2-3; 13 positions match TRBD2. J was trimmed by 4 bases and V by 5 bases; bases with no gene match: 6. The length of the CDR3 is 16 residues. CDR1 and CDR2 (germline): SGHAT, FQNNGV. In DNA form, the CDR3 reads TGTGCCAGCAGCCTCCGGACTAGCGGGAGTTCAGATACGCAGTATTTT. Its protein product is CASSLRTSGSSDTQYF.

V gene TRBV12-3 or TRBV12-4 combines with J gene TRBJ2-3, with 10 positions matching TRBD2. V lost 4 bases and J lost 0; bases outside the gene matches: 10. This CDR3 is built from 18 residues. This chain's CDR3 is CASSSAGGLAASTDTQYF. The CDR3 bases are TGTGCCAGCAGTTCCGCCGGCGGACTAGCGGCTAGCACAGATACGCAGTATTTT.

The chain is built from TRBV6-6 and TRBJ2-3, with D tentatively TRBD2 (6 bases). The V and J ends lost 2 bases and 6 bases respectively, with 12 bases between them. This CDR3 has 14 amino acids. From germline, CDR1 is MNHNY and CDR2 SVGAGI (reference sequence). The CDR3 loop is CASSYRLVGDTQYF. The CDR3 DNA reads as TGTGCCAGCAGTTACCGACTAGTCGGGGATACGCAGTATTTT.

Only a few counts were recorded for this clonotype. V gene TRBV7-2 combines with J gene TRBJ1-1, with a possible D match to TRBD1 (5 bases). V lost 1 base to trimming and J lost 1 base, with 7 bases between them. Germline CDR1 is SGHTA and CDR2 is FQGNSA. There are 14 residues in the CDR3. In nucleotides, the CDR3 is TGTGCCAGCAGCTTAGACGGACAGAACACTGAAGCTTTCTTT. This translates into CASSLDGQNTEAFF. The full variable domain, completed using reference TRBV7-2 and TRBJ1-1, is GAGVSQSPSNKVTEKGKDVELRCDPISGHTALYWYRQSLGQGLEFLIYFQGNSAPDKSGLPSDRFSAERTGGSVSTLTIQRTQQEDSAVYLCASSLDGQNTEAFFGQGTRLTVV.

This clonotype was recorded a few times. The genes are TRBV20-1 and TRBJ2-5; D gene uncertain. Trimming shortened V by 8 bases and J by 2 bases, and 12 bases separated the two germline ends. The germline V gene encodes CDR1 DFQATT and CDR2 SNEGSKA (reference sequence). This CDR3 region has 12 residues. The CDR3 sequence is CSLLDVQETQYF. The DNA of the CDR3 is TGCAGTCTACTGGACGTACAAGAGACCCAGTACTTC.

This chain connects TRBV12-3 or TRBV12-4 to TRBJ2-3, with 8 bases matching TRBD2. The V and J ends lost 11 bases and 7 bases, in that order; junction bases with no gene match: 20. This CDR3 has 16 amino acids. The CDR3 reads CASKAEGGGPGHTQYF. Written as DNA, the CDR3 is TGTGCCTCAAAGGCTGAGGGCGGGGGGCCCGGGCATACGCAGTATTTT.

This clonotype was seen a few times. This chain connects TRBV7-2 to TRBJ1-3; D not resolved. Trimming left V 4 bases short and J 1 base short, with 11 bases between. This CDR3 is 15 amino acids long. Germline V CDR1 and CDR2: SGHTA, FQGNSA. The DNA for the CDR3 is TGTGCCAGCAGCTCCCAAAGGACGTCTGGAAACACCATATATTTT. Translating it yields CASSSQRTSGNTIYF.

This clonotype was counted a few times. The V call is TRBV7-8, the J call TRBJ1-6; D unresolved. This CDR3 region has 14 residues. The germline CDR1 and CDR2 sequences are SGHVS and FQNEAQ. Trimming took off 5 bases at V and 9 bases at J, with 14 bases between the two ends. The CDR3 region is CASSLRSSSSPLHF. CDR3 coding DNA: TGTGCCAGCAGCCTTAGGTCCAGTTCTTCACCCCTCCACTTT.

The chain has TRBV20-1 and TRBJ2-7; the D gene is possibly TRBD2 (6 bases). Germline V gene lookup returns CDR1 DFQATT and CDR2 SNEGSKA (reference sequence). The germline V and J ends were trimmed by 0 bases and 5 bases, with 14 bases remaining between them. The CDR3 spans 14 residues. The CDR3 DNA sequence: TGCAGTGCTAGAGATGTGAATAGCGGCCACGAGCAGTACTTC. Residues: CSARDVNSGHEQYF.

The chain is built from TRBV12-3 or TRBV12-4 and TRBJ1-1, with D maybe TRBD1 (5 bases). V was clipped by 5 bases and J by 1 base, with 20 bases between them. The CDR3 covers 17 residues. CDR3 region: CASSPLSGVSGNTEAFF. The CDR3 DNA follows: TGTGCCAGCAGTCCATTGTCGGGGGTTTCAGGGAACACTGAAGCTTTCTTT.

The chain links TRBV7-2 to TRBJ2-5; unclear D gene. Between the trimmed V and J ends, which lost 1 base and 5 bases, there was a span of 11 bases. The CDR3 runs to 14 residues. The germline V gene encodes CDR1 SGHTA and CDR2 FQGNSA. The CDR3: CASSLVGVRETQYF. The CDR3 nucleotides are TGTGCCAGCAGCTTAGTTGGGGTGCGGGAGACCCAGTACTTC.

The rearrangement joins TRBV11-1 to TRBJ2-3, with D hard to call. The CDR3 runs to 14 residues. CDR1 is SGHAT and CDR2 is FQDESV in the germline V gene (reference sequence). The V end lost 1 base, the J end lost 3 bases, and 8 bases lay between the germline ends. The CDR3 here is CASSLEMGTDTQYF. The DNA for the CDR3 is TGTGCCAGCAGCTTAGAAATGGGAACAGATACGCAGTATTTT.

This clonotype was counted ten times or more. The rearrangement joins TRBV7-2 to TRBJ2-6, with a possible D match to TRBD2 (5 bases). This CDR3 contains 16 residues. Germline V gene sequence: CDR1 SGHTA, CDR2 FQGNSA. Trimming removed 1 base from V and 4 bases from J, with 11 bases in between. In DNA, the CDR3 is TGTGCCAGCAGCTTAGGGGGAGCCACCGGGGCCAACGTCCTGACTTTC. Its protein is CASSLGGATGANVLTF. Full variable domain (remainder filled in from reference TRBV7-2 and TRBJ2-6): GAGVSQSPSNKVTEKGKDVELRCDPISGHTALYWYRQSLGQGLEFLIYFQGNSAPDKSGLPSDRFSAERTGGSVSTLTIQRTQQEDSAVYLCASSLGGATGANVLTFGAGSRLTVL.

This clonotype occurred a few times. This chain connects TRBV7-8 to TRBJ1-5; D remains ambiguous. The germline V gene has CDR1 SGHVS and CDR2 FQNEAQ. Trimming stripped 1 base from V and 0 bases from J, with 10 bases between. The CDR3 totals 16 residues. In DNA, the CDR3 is TGTGCCAGCAGCTTAGTGCCCGCTTATAGCAATCAGCCCCAGCATTTT. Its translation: CASSLVPAYSNQPQHF.

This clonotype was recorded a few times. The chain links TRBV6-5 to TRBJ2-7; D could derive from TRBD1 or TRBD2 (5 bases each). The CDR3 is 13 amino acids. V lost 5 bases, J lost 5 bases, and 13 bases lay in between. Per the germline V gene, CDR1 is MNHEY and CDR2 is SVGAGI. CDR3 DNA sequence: TGTGCCAGCAGTCCGGGACCAACCCACGAGCAGTACTTC. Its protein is CASSPGPTHEQYF.

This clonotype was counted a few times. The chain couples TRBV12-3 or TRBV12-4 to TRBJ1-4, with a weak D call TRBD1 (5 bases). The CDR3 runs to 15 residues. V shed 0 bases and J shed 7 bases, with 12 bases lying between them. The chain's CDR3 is CASSLARASPEKLFF. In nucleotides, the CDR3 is TGTGCCAGCAGTTTAGCCAGGGCGAGTCCTGAAAAACTGTTTTTT.

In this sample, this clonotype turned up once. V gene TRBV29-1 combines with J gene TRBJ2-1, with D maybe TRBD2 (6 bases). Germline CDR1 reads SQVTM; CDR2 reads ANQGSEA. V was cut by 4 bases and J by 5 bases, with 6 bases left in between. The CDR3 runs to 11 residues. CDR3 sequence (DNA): TGCAGCGTTGGACTAGACAATGAGCAGTTCTTC. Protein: CSVGLDNEQFF.

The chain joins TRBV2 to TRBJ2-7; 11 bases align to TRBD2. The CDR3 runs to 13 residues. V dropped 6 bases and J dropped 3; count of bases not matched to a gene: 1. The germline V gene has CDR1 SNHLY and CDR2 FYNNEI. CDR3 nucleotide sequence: TGTGCCAGCAGCGGGACTAGCGGCTACGAGCAGTACTTC. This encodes CASSGTSGYEQYF.

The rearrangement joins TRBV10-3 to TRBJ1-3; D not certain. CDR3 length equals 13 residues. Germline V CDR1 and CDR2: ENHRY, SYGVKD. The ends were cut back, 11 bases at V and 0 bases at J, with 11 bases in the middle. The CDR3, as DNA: TGTGCCGTCCGGGCAAGCTCTGGAAACACCATATATTTT. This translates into CAVRASSGNTIYF.

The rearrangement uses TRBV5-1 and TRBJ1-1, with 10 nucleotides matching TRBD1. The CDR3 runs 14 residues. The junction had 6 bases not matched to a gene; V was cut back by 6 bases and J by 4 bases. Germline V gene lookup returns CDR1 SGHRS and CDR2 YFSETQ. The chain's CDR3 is CASKRGTGVTEAFF. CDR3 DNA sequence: TGCGCCAGCAAAAGAGGGACAGGGGTCACTGAAGCTTTCTTT.

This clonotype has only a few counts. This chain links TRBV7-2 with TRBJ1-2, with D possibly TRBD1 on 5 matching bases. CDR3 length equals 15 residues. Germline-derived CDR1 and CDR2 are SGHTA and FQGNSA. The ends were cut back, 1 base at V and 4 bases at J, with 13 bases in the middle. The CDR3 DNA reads TGTGCCAGCAGCTTAGTCTCGGGGCACTTCTATGGCTACACCTTC. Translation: CASSLVSGHFYGYTF.

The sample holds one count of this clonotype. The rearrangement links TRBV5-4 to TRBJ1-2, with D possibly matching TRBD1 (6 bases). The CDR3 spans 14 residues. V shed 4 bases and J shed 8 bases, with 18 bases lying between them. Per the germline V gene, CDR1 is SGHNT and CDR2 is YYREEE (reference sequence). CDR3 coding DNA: TGTGCCAGCAGCCCGACCGGTACAGGGCAAGGCTACACCTTC. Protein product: CASSPTGTGQGYTF. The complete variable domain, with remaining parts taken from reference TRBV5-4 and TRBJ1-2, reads ETGVTQSPTHLIKTRGQQVTLRCSSQSGHNTVSWYQQALGQGPQFIFQYYREEENGRGNFPPRFSGLQFPNYSSELNVNALELDDSALYLCASSPTGTGQGYTFGSGTRLTVV.

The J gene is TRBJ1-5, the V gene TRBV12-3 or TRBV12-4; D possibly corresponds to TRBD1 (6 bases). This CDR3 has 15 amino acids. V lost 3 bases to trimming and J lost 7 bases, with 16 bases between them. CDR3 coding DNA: TGTGCCAGCAGTTTTAGGGTTCGGGGGGCCCAGCCCCAGCATTTT. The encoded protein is CASSFRVRGAQPQHF.

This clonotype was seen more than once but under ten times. CDR3 nucleotides: TGTGCCAGCAGCTTAGCGGACATCGGAGCCTATGGCTACACCTTC. This translates into CASSLADIGAYGYTF. This chain links TRBV7-2 with TRBJ1-2; perhaps TRBD1 as D (5 bases). The V end was cut by 0 bases, the J end by 4 bases, with 12 bases between. There are 15 residues in the CDR3. CDR1 is SGHTA and CDR2 is FQGNSA in the germline V gene.

The CDR3 region is CAISESTTRAQYF. The CDR3 bases are TGTGCCATCAGTGAGTCGACGACCCGGGCGCAGTATTTT. This rearrangement joins TRBV10-3 to TRBJ2-3; D remains ambiguous. CDR1 and CDR2 from the germline V gene are ENHRY and SYGVKD. This CDR3 contains 13 residues. Trimming cost V 0 bases and J 10 bases, with 11 bases left between them.

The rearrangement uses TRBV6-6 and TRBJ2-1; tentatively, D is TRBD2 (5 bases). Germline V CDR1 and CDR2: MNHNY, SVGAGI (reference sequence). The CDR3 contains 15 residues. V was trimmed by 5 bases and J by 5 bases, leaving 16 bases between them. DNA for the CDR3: TGTGCCAGCAGTGCGGGTGCGGCGCGGCACAATGAGCAGTTCTTC. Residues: CASSAGAARHNEQFF.

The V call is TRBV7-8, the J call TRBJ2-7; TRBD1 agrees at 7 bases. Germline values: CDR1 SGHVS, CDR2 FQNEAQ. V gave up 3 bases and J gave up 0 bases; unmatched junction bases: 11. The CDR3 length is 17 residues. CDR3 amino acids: CASSLNTGVTSSYEQYF. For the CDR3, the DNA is TGTGCCAGCAGCTTGAACACAGGGGTCACCAGCTCCTACGAGCAGTACTTC.

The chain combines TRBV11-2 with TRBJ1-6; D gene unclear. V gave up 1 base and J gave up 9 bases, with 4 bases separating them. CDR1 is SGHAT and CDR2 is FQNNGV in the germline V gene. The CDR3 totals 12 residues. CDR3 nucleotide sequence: TGTGCCAGCAGCTTAGTTTTTTCACCCCTCCACTTT. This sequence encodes CASSLVFSPLHF.

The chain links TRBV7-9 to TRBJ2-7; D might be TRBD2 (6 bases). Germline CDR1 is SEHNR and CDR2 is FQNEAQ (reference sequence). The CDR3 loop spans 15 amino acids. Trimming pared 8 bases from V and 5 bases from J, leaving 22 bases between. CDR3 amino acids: CASGRVGGPPHEQYF. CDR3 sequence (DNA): TGTGCCAGCGGCAGAGTGGGGGGACCTCCCCACGAGCAGTACTTC.

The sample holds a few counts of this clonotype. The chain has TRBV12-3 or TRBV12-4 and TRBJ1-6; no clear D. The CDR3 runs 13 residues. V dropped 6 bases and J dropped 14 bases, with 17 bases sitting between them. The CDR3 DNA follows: TGTGCCAGCAGCAACAGCGTTCGATTAGCCCTCCACTTT. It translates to CASSNSVRLALHF.